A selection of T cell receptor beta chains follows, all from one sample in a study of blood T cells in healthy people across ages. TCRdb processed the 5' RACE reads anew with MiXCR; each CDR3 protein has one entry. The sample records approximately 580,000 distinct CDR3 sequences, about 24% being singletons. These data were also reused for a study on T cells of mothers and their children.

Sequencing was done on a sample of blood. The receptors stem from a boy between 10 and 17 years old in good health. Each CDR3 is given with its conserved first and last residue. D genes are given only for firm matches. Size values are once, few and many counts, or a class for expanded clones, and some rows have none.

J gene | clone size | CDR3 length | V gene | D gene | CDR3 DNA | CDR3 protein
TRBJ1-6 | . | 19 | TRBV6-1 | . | TGTGCCAGCAGGGGGATCCGGGTATGGACAGTAACTTATAATTCACCCCTCCACTTT | CASRGIRVWTVTYNSPLHF
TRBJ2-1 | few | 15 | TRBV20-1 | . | TGCAGTGCTAGAGATGGAGCGGCCAAATACAATGAGCAGTTCTTC | CSARDGAAKYNEQFF
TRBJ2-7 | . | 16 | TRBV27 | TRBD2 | TGTGCCAGCAGTACCGGACTAGCGGGAGTATCGTACGAGCAGTACTTC | CASSTGLAGVSYEQYF
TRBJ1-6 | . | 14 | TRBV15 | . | TGTGCCACCAGCAGAGAACAGGATGGTACACCCCTCCACTTT | CATSREQDGTPLHF
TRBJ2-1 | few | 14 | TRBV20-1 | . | TGCAGTGCTAGTAGTCCCCTAGGGTTAAGTGAGCAGTTCTTC | CSASSPLGLSEQFF
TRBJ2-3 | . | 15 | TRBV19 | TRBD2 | TGTGCCAGTAGTTCCCTAGCGGGATTGGGAGATACGCAGTATTTT | CASSSLAGLGDTQYF
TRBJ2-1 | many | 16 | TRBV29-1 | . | TGCAGCGTTGAAAAGGTAGGCCGCTCCAACTACAATGAGCAGTTCTTC | CSVEKVGRSNYNEQFF
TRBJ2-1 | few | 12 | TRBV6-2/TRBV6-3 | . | TGTGCCAGCAGACCCGTCGGCCATGAGCAGTTCTTC | CASRPVGHEQFF
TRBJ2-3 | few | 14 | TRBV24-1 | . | TGTGCCACCGGGGACCCGATGGGTACAGATACGCAGTATTTT | CATGDPMGTDTQYF
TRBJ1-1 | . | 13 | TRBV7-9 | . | TGTGCCAGCAGACAGGCCGTTAACCCTGAAGCTTTCTTT | CASRQAVNPEAFF
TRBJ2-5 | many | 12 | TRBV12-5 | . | TGTGCTAGTGGACAGGGAGGAGAGACCCAGTACTTC | CASGQGGETQYF
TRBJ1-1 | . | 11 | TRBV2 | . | TGTGCCAGCAGTTCCCCGACCGGAACTTTCTTT | CASSSPTGTFF
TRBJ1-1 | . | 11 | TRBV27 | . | TGTGCCAGCCGGGCGGGAACTGAAGCTTTCTTT | CASRAGTEAFF
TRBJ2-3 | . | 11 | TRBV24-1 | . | TGTGCCACCAGGGATACAGATACGCAGTATTTT | CATRDTDTQYF
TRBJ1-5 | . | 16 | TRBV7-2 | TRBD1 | TGTGCCAGCAGCCTACAGGGGGCGGGGAGCAATCAGCCCCAGCATTTT | CASSLQGAGSNQPQHF
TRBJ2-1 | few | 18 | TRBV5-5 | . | TGTGCCAGCAGCTTAGGCAGTTTCGGGGTAAGCTCCTACAATGAGCAGTTCTTC | CASSLGSFGVSSYNEQFF
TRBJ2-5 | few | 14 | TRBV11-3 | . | TGTGCCAGCAGCCCGACTAGTTTTGGAGAGACCCAGTACTTC | CASSPTSFGETQYF
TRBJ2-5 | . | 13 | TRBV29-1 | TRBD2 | TGCAGCGTTCGGGCGGGAGCCGAAGAGACCCAGTACTTC | CSVRAGAEETQYF
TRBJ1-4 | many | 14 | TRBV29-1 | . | TGCAGCGTTGGATCCGGGACAACGAATGAAAAACTGTTTTTT | CSVGSGTTNEKLFF
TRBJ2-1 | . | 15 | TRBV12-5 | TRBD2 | TGTGCTAGTGGTTTGATAGCGGGAGAAGCCATTGAGCAGTTCTTC | CASGLIAGEAIEQFF
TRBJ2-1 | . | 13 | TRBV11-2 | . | TGTGCCAGCAGCTTAGATCCGCATAGTGAGCAGTTCTTC | CASSLDPHSEQFF
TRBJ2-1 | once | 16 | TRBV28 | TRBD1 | TGTGCCAGCAGTTTTGGGGGGACAGGGAAGGACAATGAGCAGTTCTTC | CASSFGGTGKDNEQFF
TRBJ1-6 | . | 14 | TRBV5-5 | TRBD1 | TGTGCCAGCACCACAGGGGATACTACTTCACCCCTCCACTTT | CASTTGDTTSPLHF
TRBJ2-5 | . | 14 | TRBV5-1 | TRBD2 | TGCGCCAGCAGCCTCAGCGGGAGAGAAGAGACCCAGTACTTC | CASSLSGREETQYF
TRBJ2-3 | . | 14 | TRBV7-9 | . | TGTGCCAGCAGCTCAAAGGATACGGCAGATACGCAGTATTTT | CASSSKDTADTQYF
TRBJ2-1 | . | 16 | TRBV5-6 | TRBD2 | TGTGCCAGCAGCCCCGGGCTACTAGCGGGAAACAATGAGCAGTTCTTC | CASSPGLLAGNNEQFF
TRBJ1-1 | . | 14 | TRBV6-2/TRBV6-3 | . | TGTGCCAGCAGTCTCGTCGGAATGAACACTGAAGCTTTCTTT | CASSLVGMNTEAFF
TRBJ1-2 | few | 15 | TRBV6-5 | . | TGTGCCAGCAGTTACTCCCCCGGGGCGCCGGGTGGCTACACCTTC | CASSYSPGAPGGYTF
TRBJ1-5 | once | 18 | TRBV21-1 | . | TGTGCCAGCACCAGGGGGGGGACGGAAGATTGGGGCAATCAGCCCCAGCATTTT | CASTRGGTEDWGNQPQHF
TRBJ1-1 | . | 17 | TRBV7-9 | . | TGTGCCAGCAGCTCCCGACCCCTACAGAAAACAAACACTGAAGCTTTCTTT | CASSSRPLQKTNTEAFF
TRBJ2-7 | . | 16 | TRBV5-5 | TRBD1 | TGTGCCAGCAGCCTGGGGCCGCAGGGGGCAACCTACGAGCAGTACTTC | CASSLGPQGATYEQYF
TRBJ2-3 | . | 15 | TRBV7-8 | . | TGTGCCAGCAGTCCTGGGAGTGCTGGGACAGATACGCAGTATTTT | CASSPGSAGTDTQYF
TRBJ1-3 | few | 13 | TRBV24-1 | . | TGTGCCACCTCGTCGGGCTCTGGAAACACCATATATTTT | CATSSGSGNTIYF
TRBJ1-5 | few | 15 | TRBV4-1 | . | TGCGCCAGCAGCCAACCAGGGGTTGGCAATCAGCCCCAGCATTTT | CASSQPGVGNQPQHF
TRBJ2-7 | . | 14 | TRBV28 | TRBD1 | TGTGCCAGCAGGGGGGACAGGGAAGTGTACGAGCAGTACTTC | CASRGDREVYEQYF
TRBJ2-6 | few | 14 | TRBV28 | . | TGTGCGACTCTGGTGGGCTCTGGGGCCAACGTCCTGACTTTC | CATLVGSGANVLTF
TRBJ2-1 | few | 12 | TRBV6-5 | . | TGTGCCAGCAGCCCTCTCCTAGTTGGGCAGTTCTTC | CASSPLLVGQFF
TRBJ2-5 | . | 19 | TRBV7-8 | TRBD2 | TGTGCCAGCAGCTTAGAAATTAGTACGGGAGGGGGGTTGGAAGAGACCCAGTACTTC | CASSLEISTGGGLEETQYF
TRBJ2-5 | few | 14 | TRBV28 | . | TGTGCCAGCAGTTTCCGGACAGCAAAGGAGACCCAGTACTTC | CASSFRTAKETQYF
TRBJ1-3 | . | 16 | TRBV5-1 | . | TGCGCCAGCAGCCTACTGGGACCGAGCTCTGGAAACACCATATATTTT | CASSLLGPSSGNTIYF
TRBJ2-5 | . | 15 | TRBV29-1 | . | TGCAGCGTTGAAGAAGGGGGTGGGGACCAAGAGACCCAGTACTTC | CSVEEGGGDQETQYF
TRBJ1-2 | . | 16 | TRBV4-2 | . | TGTGCCAGCAGCCAAGTGGGCGGGGGAACTAACTATGGCTACACCTTC | CASSQVGGGTNYGYTF
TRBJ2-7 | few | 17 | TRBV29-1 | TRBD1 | TGCAGCGTTGAAACCGGGACAGGGGGCGAATGGTCCTACGAGCAGTACTTC | CSVETGTGGEWSYEQYF
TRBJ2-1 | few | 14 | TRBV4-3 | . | TGCGCCAGCAGCCAGGGGCTTAGGAGGGATGAGCAGTTCTTC | CASSQGLRRDEQFF
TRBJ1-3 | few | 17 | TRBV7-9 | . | TGTGCCAGCAGCTTAGGAGTACTGGATTCCAACAGAAACACCATATATTTT | CASSLGVLDSNRNTIYF
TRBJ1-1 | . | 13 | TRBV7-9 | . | TGTGCCAGCAGCTTAGAATATAACACTGAAGCTTTCTTT | CASSLEYNTEAFF
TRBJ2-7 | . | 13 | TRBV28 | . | TGTGCCAGCAGTTTCCCAGGGCGGGGTGAGCAGTACTTC | CASSFPGRGEQYF
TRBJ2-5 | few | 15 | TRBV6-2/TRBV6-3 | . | TGTGCCAGCGTGGGGGGCGTCTCCATTTATGAGACCCAGTACTTC | CASVGGVSIYETQYF
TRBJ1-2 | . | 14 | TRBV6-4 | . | TGTGCCAGTAGACCGTCCAGGGTCGGACTTGGCTACACCTTC | CASRPSRVGLGYTF
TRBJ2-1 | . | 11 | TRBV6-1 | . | TGTGCCAGCAGTGAAGCAACGAAGCAGTTCTTC | CASSEATKQFF
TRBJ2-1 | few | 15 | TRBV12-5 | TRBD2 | TGTGCTAGTGGGATTAGCGGGAGTTTTGATAGTGAGCAGTTCTTC | CASGISGSFDSEQFF
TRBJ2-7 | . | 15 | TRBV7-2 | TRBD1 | TGTGCCAGCAGCACCGGAGGACAGGGGAGGAACGAGCAGTACTTC | CASSTGGQGRNEQYF
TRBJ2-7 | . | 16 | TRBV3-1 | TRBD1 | TGTGCCAGCAGCCAAATGGGACAGATGAGCTCCTACGAGCAGTACTTC | CASSQMGQMSSYEQYF
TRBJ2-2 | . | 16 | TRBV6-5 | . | TGTGCCAGCAGTTACGGGTCAGGGGGGGACACCGGGGAGCTGTTTTTT | CASSYGSGGDTGELFF